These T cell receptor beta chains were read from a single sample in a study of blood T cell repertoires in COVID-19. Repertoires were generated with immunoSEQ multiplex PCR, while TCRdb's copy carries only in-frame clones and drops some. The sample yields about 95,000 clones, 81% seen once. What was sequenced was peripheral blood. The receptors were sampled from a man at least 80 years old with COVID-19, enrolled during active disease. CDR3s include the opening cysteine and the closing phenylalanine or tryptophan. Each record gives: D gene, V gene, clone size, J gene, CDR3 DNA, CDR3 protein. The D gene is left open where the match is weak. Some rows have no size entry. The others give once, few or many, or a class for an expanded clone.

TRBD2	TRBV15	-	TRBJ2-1	TGTGCCACCAGCAGACTCGAGGGACTAGAAGTCAATGAGCAGTTCTTC	CATSRLEGLEVNEQFF
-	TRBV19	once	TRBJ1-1	TGTGCCAGTAGCTACAACCTCGGACAGCCGAACACTGAAGCTTTCTTT	CASSYNLGQPNTEAFF
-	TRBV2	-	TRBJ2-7	TGTGCCAGCAGTGCGATAACTAGCAGGCAGTACTTC	CASSAITSRQYF
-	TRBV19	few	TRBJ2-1	TGTGCCAGTAGTATCGTAGATGAGCAGTTCTTC	CASSIVDEQFF
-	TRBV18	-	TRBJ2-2	TGTGCCAGCTCACCTCAAACAGGGCAGAACACCGGGGAGCTGTTTTTT	CASSPQTGQNTGELFF
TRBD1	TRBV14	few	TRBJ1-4	TGTGCCAGCAGCCAAGGTAACAGGGGGCCGCCTAATGAAAAACTGTTTTTT	CASSQGNRGPPNEKLFF
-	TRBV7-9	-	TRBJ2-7	TGTGCCAGCAGCTTAGCGGGAGGTACCTACGAGCAGTACTTC	CASSLAGGTYEQYF
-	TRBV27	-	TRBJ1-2	TGTGCCAGCAGCCCCGAACCCACAGGCCTCCCTAACTATGGCTACACCTTC	CASSPEPTGLPNYGYTF
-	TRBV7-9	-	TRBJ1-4	TGTGCCAGCAGCCAACCCGGGGAGGGACATGAAAAACTGTTTTTT	CASSQPGEGHEKLFF
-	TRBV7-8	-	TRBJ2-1	TGTGCCAGCAGCTTAAGCCGGGGCTCCTACAATGAGCAGTTCTTC	CASSLSRGSYNEQFF
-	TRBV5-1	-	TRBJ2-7	TGCGCCAGCAGCTTGGCCGTCCAGGCGGGCGAGCAGTACTTC	CASSLAVQAGEQYF
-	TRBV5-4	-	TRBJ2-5	TGTGCCAGCAGCTTTTCGCTGGACAAGGTTCGGCAAGAGACCCAGTACTTC	CASSFSLDKVRQETQYF
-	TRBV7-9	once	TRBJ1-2	TGTGCCAGCAGCTTAGTAAACGACAGGAACTATGGCTACACCTTC	CASSLVNDRNYGYTF
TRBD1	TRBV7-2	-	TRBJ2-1	TGTGCCAGCAACCGGGACAGGTCATACAATGAGCAGTTCTTC	CASNRDRSYNEQFF
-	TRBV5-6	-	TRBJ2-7	TGTGCCAGCGGACATATCCGACCCGATACCTACGAGCAGTACTTC	CASGHIRPDTYEQYF
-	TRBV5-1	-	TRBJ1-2	TGCGCCAGCAGCCCGATCGCCGGGGGGCTCGGGTATGGCTACACCTTC	CASSPIAGGLGYGYTF
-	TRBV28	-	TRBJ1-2	TGTGCCAGCAGTTTATACAGCTCCTATGGCTACACCTTC	CASSLYSSYGYTF
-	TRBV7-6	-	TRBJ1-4	TGTGCCAGCAGCTTATCAATTGCAACTAATGAAAAACTGTTTTTT	CASSLSIATNEKLFF
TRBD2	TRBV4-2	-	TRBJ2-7	TGTGCCAGCAGCCACCAAACTAGCGGGGTCCGGTACTTC	CASSHQTSGVRYF
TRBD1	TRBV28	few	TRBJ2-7	TGTGCCAGCAGTTTAAGCTTGGGACAGGCCTCCTACGAGCAGTACTTC	CASSLSLGQASYEQYF
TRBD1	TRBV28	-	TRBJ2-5	TGTGCCAGCAGTCTACCAGGGGGCACAGAGACCCAGTACTTC	CASSLPGGTETQYF
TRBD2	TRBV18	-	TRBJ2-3	TGTGCCAGCTCACAAAATTCGGCGTTGCGGGAGGGCCTGGATACGCAGTATTTT	CASSQNSALREGLDTQYF
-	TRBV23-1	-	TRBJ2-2	TGCGCCAGCAGTCACGGGACACCCGGGGAGCTGTTTTTT	CASSHGTPGELFF
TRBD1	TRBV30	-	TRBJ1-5	TGTGCCTGGAGTGTGGACAGGGTGGGTCGGCCCCAGCATTTT	CAWSVDRVGRPQHF
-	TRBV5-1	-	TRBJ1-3	TGCGCCAGCAGGCCTTTGGCCTCTGGAAACACCATATATTTT	CASRPLASGNTIYF
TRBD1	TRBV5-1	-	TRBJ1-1	TGCGCCAGCAGCCGGCGGGGACAGGGTATTGGAACTGAAGCTTTCTTT	CASSRRGQGIGTEAFF
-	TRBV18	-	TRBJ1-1	TGTGCCAGCTCGCAGGGGATGGACACTGAAGCTTTCTTT	CASSQGMDTEAFF
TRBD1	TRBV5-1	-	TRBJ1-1	TGCGCCAGCTCCGGGACAGGGTCACCCGACACTGAAGCTTTCTTT	CASSGTGSPDTEAFF
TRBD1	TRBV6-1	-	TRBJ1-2	TGTGCCAGCAACGGGGACAGGGAGGACTATGGCTACACCTTC	CASNGDREDYGYTF
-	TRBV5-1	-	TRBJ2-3	TGCGCCAGCAGCCGCTCAGGACACAGCACAGATACGCAGTATTTT	CASSRSGHSTDTQYF
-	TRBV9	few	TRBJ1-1	TGTGCCAGCAGCGTAGCTGGTCTAACCGAAGCTTTCTTT	CASSVAGLTEAFF
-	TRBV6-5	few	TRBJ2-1	TGTGCCAGCAGCCCCAGGGGCTCCTACAATGAGCAGTTCTTC	CASSPRGSYNEQFF
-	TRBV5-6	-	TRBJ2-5	TGTGCCAGCAGCTCGGTAGGGAACAGGGCTGAAGAGACCCAGTACTTC	CASSSVGNRAEETQYF
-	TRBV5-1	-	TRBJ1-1	TGCGCCAGCAGCAGGACAGTGAACTCTGAAGCTTTCTTT	CASSRTVNSEAFF
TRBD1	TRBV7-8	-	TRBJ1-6	TGTGCCAGCACCCCCGATGGGACAGCTAATTCACCCCTCCACTTT	CASTPDGTANSPLHF
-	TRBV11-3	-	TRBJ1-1	TGTGCCAGCAGCATAAGGGCGGGGGGCGAGGCTTTCTTT	CASSIRAGGEAFF
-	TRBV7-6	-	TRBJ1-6	TGTGCCAGCAGCTTATCAGGGGATAATTCACCCCTCCACTTT	CASSLSGDNSPLHF
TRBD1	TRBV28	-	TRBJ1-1	TGTGCCAGCAGTTTACCAATGACAGGGCGCACTGAAGCTTTCTTT	CASSLPMTGRTEAFF
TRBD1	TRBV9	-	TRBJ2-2	TGTGCCAGCAGCGCACGCCGGGACAGCCTACAGAACACCGGGGAGCTGTTTTTT	CASSARRDSLQNTGELFF
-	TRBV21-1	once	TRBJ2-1	TGTGCCAGCAATGAGAGTCGGGGGGTGGTCAATGAGCAGTTCTTC	CASNESRGVVNEQFF
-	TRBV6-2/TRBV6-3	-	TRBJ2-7	TGTGCCAGCAGTTACTGGTCAGGGGATACCTACGAGCAGTACTTC	CASSYWSGDTYEQYF
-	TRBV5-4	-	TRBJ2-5	TGTGCCAGCAGCAGAAGGAGAGAAGAGACCCAGTACTTC	CASSRRREETQYF
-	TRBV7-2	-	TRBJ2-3	TGTGCCAGCAGCTTAGTGCGGGGGCGCACAGATACGCAGTATTTT	CASSLVRGRTDTQYF
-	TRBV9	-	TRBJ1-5	TGTGCCAGCAGCGTAGCTGGGGGCGATCAGCCCCAGCATTTT	CASSVAGGDQPQHF
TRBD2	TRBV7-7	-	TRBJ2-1	TGTGCCAGCAGCACTAGCGGCCTGGACAATGAGCAGTTCTTC	CASSTSGLDNEQFF
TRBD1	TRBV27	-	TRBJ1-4	TGTGCCACCTACTTACCCCCGGGACAGGGGGATGCGACTAATGAAAAACTGTTTTTT	CATYLPPGQGDATNEKLFF